The T cell receptor beta chain under discussion was sequenced for a study of cytomegalovirus exposure and HLA in healthy donors. As for the study in general: A prior study identified 117 million unique TCR beta sequences from roughly 180 million T cells.

Vbeta (60) and Jbeta (13) primers were used in the PCR. Libraries were prepared by immunoSEQ multiplex PCR; TCRdb keeps only in-frame clonotypes and omits some of them. The data contain 160,000 or so clones, approximately 81% of them singletons. This clone was picked up a small number of times. Sequenced sample: PBMCs. The clonotype was recovered from a man aged 45 to 65 in good health and CMV-seropositive.

The CDR3 sequence is CASSFIGVYQETQYF. The CDR3 region has the DNA TGTGCCAGCAGCTTCATAGGGGTCTACCAAGAGACCCAGTACTTC. This rearrangement joins TRBV5-4 to TRBJ2-5; maybe TRBD1 (5 bases). V was shortened by 2 bases and J by 0 bases, with 11 bases between the two germline ends. CDR3 length: 15 residues. Per germline, CDR1 SGHNT and CDR2 YYREEE (reference sequence).